The TCR beta chain described here comes from a study of cytomegalovirus exposure and HLA in healthy donors. The CDR3 has 13 amino acids. Germline V gene lookup returns CDR1 MDHEN and CDR2 SYDVKM. The V and J ends lost 7 bases and 6 bases respectively, with 16 bases between them. Amplification used 60 Vbeta primers and 13 Jbeta primers. In the original workflow: An analysis that came later counted 80 million or so unique TCR beta chains, approximately 11 million shared. The repertoire was sequenced with immunoSEQ multiplex PCR; TCRdb's copy has only in-frame clones and lacks some. That table gives V, J and clone size, and the DNA gave D and trimming. The data hold roughly 160,000 clones, with about four fifths observed a single time.

The rearrangement uses TRBV28 and TRBJ2-7; possibly TRBD2 for D (6 bases). This receptor was taken from a man aged 25-45 years in good health and CMV-seronegative. What was sequenced was PBMCs. CDR3 nucleotides: TGTGCCAGCATCCTTAACCTCGGGGGCGAGCAGTACTTC. This codes for CASILNLGGEQYF.